This T cell receptor beta chain came from a study of T cells in Graves' hyperthyroidism and ophthalmopathy. The source material, RNA transcripts, was used to amplify TCR beta CDR3 regions. When the TCR CDR3 underwent first-round RT-PCR, the HTBI primer set was used. TCRdb independently ran MiXCR on the multiplex PCR reads; one entry per CDR3 protein. The sample holds 730,000 or so distinct CDR3 sequences, about 17% seen once. PBMCs were sourced from less than 12 ml fresh peripheral blood. Germline values: CDR1 MNHEY, CDR2 SVGEGT. The V end was cut by 5 bases, the J end by 4 bases, with 11 bases between. CDR3 length: 13 residues.

The V gene is TRBV6-2 or TRBV6-3, the J gene TRBJ1-1; D is possibly TRBD1 (5 bases). The sample consisted of blood. The TCR comes from a woman in her forties or fifties with Graves' hyperthyroidism that later progressed to Graves' ophthalmopathy. The CDR3, as DNA: TGTGCCAGCAGTGTGGGACTGCTCACTGAAGCTTTCTTT. Its translation: CASSVGLLTEAFF.